These 9 T cell receptor beta chains were sequenced from one sample in a study of T cells after yellow fever vaccination. TCRdb called the 5' RACE reads again in MiXCR, with one record for every CDR3 protein. The sample consists of about 240,000 distinct CDR3 sequences, around 7% of them appearing once. This material consisted of CD4+ T cells sorted from PBMCs, taken 15 days after the yellow fever booster vaccination. These TCRs come from a man between 25 and 39 years old who received the YFV17D yellow fever vaccine.

This clonotype was seen at least ten times. J is TRBJ2-7 and V is TRBV20-1; D remains ambiguous. The CDR3 loop spans 14 amino acids. Trimming took off 5 bases at V and 4 bases at J, with 18 bases between the two ends. The germline V gene has CDR1 DFQATT and CDR2 SNEGSKA (reference sequence). CDR3 sequence reads: CSAPEKGASYEQYF. The CDR3 nucleotides are TGCAGTGCTCCGGAGAAAGGAGCCTCTTACGAGCAGTACTTC.

CDR3 amino acids: CASSSTAGQIYNEQFF. DNA of the CDR3: TGTGCCAGCAGTTCTACAGCGGGACAGATCTACAATGAGCAGTTCTTC. V and J are TRBV2 and TRBJ2-1, with D perhaps given as TRBD1 or TRBD2 (7 bases each). Looked up from germline, CDR1 is SNHLY and CDR2 is FYNNEI. Trimming removed 5 bases at V and 3 bases at J, with 17 bases between. This CDR3 comprises 16 residues.

The J gene is TRBJ2-2, the V gene TRBV20-1, with a weak D call TRBD1 (6 bases). Germline loops: CDR1 DFQATT, CDR2 SNEGSKA (reference sequence). Trimming cost V 6 bases and J 6 bases, with 17 bases left between them. This CDR3 region has 14 residues. The chain's CDR3 is CSASRGRGPGELFF. CDR3 DNA sequence: TGCAGTGCAAGTCGTGGCAGGGGCCCCGGGGAGCTGTTTTTT.

This clonotype has at least ten counts. The chain employs TRBV29-1 and TRBJ2-4, with 9 bases that match TRBD1. CDR1 and CDR2 from the germline V gene are SQVTM and ANQGSEA. The CDR3 runs 13 residues. The CDR3 DNA reads as TGCAGTGTATACAGGGGGCAAGCAAACATTCAGTACTTC. Protein sequence: CSVYRGQANIQYF. Full variable domain (outside the CDR3, taken from reference TRBV29-1 and TRBJ2-4): SAVISQKPSRDICQRGTSLTIQCQVDSQVTMMFWYRQQPGQSLTLIATANQGSEATYESGFVIDKFPISRPNLTFSTLTVSNMSPEDSSIYLCSVYRGQANIQYFGAGTRLSVL.

This clonotype was seen only a few times. The V and J genes are TRBV7-2 and TRBJ2-1, with 8 bases matching TRBD1. Per germline, CDR1 SGHTA and CDR2 FQGNSA. The CDR3 loop spans 15 amino acids. With 4 bases clipped from V and 4 bases from J, the junction kept 6 bases outside the gene matches. CDR3 bases: TGTGCCAGCAGCTCTCACCGGGACAGGTACAATGAGCAGTTCTTC. The encoded protein is CASSSHRDRYNEQFF.

This chain joins TRBV14 and TRBJ2-7, with a weak D call TRBD1 (5 bases). The CDR3 is 15 amino acids. From germline, CDR1 is SGHDN and CDR2 FVKESK. V was clipped by 2 bases and J by 5 bases, with 16 bases between them. The CDR3 here is CASSQTRQGRDEQYF. CDR3 coding DNA: TGTGCCAGCAGCCAAACCCGGCAGGGTAGGGACGAGCAGTACTTC. The whole variable domain, filled in from reference TRBV14 and TRBJ2-7, reads EAGVTQFPSHSVIEKGQTVTLRCDPISGHDNLYWYRRVMGKEIKFLLHFVKESKQDESGMPNNRFLAERTGGTYSTLKVQPAELEDSGVYFCASSQTRQGRDEQYFGPGTRLTVT.

In its sample, this clonotype was seen many times. The V gene is TRBV20-1, the J gene TRBJ2-7, with 8 bases aligning to TRBD2. The ends lost 1 base at V and 6 bases at J; junction bases unmatched: 14. Germline loops: CDR1 DFQATT, CDR2 SNEGSKA (reference sequence). CDR3 length: 16 residues. CDR3 DNA: TGCAGTGCTAGAGTGCTCAGAACGGGAGGGGACCGCGAGCAGTACTTC. It yields the protein CSARVLRTGGDREQYF.

Only a few counts were recorded for this clonotype. This chain joins TRBV7-2 and TRBJ2-7; 10 bases agree with TRBD2. Germline values: CDR1 SGHTA, CDR2 FQGNSA. V dropped 1 base and J dropped 5; count of bases not matched to a gene: 5. CDR3 length: 15 residues. The CDR3 region is CASSLGLAGENEQYF. The CDR3 nucleotides read TGTGCCAGCAGCTTAGGTCTAGCGGGAGAAAACGAGCAGTACTTC.

This clonotype was detected ten times or more. The V and J genes are TRBV29-1 and TRBJ1-1, with D tentatively TRBD1 (5 bases). With 6 bases removed from V and 6 bases from J, the gap between germline ends came to 14 bases. Per the germline V gene, CDR1 is SQVTM and CDR2 is ANQGSEA. The CDR3 consists of 12 residues. CDR3 sequence: CSVRVSVAEAFF. The CDR3 bases are TGCAGCGTCAGGGTTTCGGTCGCTGAAGCTTTCTTT.